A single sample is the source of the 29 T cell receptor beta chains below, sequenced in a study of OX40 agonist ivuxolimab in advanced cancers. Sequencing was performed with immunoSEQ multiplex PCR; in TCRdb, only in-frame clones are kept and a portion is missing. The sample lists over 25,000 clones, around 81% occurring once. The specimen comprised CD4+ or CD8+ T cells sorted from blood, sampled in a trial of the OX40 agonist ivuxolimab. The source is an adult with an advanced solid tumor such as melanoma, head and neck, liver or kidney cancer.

The CDR3 DNA is TGTGCCAGCAGTTTCTTTGGGACCGGGCGGGATACGCAGTATTTT. It yields the protein CASSFFGTGRDTQYF. The chain uses TRBV6-5 and TRBJ2-3, with D possibly called TRBD1 or TRBD2 (5 bases each). The CDR3 extends over 15 amino acids. Trimming removed 4 bases from V and 6 bases from J, with 17 bases in between. Per germline, CDR1 MNHEY and CDR2 SVGAGI.

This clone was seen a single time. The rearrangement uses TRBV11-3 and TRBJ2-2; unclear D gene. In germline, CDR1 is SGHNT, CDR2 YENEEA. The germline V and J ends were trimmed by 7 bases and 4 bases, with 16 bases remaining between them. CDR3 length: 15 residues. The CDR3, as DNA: TGTGCCAGCACCCCCGGGCTGTGGAGCACCGGGGAGCTGTTTTTT. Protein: CASTPGLWSTGELFF.

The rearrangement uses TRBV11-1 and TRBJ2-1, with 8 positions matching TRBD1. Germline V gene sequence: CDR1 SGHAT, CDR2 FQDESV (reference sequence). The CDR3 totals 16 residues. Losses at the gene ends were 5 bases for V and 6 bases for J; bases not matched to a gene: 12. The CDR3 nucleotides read TGTGCCAGCAGCCCCGCCGGGACAGGATATCTCAATGAGCAGTTCTTC. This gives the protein CASSPAGTGYLNEQFF.

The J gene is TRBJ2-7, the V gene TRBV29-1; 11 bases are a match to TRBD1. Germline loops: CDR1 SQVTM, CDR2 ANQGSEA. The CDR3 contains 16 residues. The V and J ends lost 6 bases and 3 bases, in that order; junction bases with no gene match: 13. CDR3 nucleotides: TGCAGCGTCACCGGGGGACAGGGGGGTACGGGCTACGAGCAGTACTTC. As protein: CSVTGGQGGTGYEQYF.

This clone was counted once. CDR3 loop: CASSHNRVSGNTIYF. CDR3 nucleotide sequence: TGTGCCAGCAGCCACAACAGGGTCTCGGGAAACACCATATATTTT. V usage is TRBV7-2 and J usage is TRBJ1-3, with D possibly being TRBD1 (6 bases). The CDR3 spans 15 residues. Between the trimmed V and J ends, which lost 5 bases and 4 bases, there was a span of 15 bases. In germline, CDR1 is SGHTA, CDR2 FQGNSA.

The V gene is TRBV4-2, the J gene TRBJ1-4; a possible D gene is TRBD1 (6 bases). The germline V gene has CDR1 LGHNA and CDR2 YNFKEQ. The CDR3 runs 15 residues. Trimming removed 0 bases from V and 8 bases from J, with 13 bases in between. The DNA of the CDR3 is TGTGCCAGCAGCCAAGATTGGCAGGGGAAAGAAAAACTGTTTTTT. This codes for CASSQDWQGKEKLFF.

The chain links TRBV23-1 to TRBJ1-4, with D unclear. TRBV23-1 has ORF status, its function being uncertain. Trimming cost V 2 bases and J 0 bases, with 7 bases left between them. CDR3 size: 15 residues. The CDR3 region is CASSQTPSTNEKLFF. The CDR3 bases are TGCGCCAGCAGTCAAACCCCATCAACTAATGAAAAACTGTTTTTT.

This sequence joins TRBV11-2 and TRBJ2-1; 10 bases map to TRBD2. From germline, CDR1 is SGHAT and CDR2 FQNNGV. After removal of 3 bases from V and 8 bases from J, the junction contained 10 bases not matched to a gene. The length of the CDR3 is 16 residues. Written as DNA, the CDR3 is TGTGCCAGCAGCTTGTCTAGCGGGAGTTCTGTCGATGAGCAGTTCTTC. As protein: CASSLSSGSSVDEQFF.

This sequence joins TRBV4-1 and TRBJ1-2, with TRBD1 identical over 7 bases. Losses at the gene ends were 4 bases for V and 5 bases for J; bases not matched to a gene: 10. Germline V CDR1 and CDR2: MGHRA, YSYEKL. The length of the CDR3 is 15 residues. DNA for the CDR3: TGCGCCAGCAGCCCCACGACAGGGACAAGATATGGCTACACCTTC. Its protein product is CASSPTTGTRYGYTF.

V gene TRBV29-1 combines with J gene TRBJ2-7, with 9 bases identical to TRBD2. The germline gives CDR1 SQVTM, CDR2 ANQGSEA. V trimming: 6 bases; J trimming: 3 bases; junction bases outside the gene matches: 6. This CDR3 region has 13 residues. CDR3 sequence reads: CSVFTSGFYEQYF. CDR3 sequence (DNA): TGCAGCGTATTTACTAGCGGGTTCTACGAGCAGTACTTC.

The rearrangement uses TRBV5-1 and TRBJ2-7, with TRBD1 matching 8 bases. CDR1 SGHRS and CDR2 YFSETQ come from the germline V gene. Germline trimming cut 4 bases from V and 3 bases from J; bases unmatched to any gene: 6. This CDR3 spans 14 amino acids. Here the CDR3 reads CASSPSGGLYEQYF. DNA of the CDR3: TGCGCCAGCAGCCCTTCAGGGGGCCTCTACGAGCAGTACTTC.

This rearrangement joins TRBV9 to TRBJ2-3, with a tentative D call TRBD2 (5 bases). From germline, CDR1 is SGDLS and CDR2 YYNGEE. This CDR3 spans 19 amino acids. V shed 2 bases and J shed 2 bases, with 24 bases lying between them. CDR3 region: CASSVEVVVRGGPTDTQYF. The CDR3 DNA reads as TGTGCCAGCAGCGTCGAAGTCGTGGTGCGTGGCGGGCCCACAGATACGCAGTATTTT.

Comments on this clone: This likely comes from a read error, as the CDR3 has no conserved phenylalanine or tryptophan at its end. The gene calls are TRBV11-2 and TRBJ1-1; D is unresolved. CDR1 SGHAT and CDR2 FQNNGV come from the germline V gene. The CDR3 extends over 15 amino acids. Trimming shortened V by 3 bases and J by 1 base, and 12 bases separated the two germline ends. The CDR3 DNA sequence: TGTGCCAGCAGCTTCTCTTACTTGGAGAACACTGAAGCTTTCCTT. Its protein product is CASSFSYLENTEAFL.

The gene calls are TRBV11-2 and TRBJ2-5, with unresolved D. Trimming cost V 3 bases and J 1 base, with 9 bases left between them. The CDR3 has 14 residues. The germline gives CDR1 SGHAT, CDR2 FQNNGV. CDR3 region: CASSFYVAQETQYF. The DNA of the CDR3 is TGTGCCAGCAGCTTTTATGTAGCCCAAGAGACCCAGTACTTC.

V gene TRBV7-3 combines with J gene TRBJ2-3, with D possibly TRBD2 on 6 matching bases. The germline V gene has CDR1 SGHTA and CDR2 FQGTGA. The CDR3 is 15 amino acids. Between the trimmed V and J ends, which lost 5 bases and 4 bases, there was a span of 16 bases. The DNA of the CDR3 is TGTGCCAGCAGCGGGACTGGAGGCGGGGCAGATACGCAGTATTTT. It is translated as CASSGTGGGADTQYF.

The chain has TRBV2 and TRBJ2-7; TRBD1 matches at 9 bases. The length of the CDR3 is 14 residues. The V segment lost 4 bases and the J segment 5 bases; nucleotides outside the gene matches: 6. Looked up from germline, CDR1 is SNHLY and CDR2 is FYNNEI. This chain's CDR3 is CASSVGTGINEQYF. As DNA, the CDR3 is TGTGCCAGCAGTGTGGGGACAGGGATCAACGAGCAGTACTTC.

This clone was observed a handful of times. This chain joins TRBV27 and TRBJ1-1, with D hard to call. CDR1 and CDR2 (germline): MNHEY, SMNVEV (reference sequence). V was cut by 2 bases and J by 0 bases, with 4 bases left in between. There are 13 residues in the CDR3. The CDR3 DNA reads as TGTGCCAGCAGTTTAGGCCTGAACACTGAAGCTTTCTTT. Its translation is CASSLGLNTEAFF.

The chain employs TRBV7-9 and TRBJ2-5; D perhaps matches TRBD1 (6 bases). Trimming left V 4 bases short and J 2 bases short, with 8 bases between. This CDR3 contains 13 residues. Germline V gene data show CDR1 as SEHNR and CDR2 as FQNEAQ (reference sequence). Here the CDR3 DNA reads TGTGCCAGCAGCTCTCAGGGGCAAGAGACCCAGTACTTC. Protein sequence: CASSSQGQETQYF.

CDR3 coding DNA: TGTGCCAGCAGCGTAGTGTCTAAAAGCTCCACAGATACGCAGTATTTT. Amino acid sequence: CASSVVSKSSTDTQYF. The genes are TRBV9 and TRBJ2-3; D is unresolved. Germline CDR1 is SGDLS and CDR2 is YYNGEE. The CDR3 runs to 16 residues. V gave up 0 bases and J gave up 2 bases, with 13 bases separating them.

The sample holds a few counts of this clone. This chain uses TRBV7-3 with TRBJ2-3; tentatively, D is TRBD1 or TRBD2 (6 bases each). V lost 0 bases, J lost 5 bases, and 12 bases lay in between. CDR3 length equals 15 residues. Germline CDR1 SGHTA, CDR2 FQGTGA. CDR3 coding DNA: TGTGCCAGCAGCTTAACGTCAGGAGGGGGAGATACGCAGTATTTT. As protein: CASSLTSGGGDTQYF.

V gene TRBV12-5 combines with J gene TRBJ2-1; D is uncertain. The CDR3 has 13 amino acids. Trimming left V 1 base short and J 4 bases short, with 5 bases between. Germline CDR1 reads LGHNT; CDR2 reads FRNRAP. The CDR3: CASGLGLYNEQFF. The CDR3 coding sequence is TGTGCTAGTGGTTTGGGATTATACAATGAGCAGTTCTTC. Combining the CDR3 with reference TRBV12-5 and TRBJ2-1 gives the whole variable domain DARVTQTPRHKVTEMGQEVTMRCQPILGHNTVFWYRQTMMQGLELLAYFRNRAPLDDSGMPKDRFSAEMPDATLATLKIQPSEPRDSAVYFCASGLGLYNEQFFGPGTRLTVL.

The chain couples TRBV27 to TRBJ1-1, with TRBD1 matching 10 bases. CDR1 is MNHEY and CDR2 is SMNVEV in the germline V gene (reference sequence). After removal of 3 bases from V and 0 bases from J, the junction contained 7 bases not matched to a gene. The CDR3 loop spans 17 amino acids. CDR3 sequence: CASSLGQGRILNTEAFF. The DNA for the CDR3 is TGTGCCAGCAGTTTGGGACAGGGGCGGATTTTGAACACTGAAGCTTTCTTT.

DNA for the CDR3: TGTGCCAGCAGTGAGGTGGTTGGGGGCGGGAAAGAGACCCAGTACTTC. Its protein product is CASSEVVGGGKETQYF. The rearrangement joins TRBV6-1 to TRBJ2-5; D is possibly TRBD1 or TRBD2 (6 bases each). Deletions cut 3 bases from V and 3 bases from J, with 17 bases between. This CDR3 region has 16 residues. Germline loops: CDR1 MNHNS, CDR2 SASEGT.

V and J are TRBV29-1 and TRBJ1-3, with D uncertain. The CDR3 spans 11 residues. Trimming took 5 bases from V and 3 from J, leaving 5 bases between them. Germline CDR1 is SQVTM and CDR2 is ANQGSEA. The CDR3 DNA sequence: TGCAGCGTTCCCTTTGGAAACACCATATATTTT. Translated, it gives CSVPFGNTIYF.

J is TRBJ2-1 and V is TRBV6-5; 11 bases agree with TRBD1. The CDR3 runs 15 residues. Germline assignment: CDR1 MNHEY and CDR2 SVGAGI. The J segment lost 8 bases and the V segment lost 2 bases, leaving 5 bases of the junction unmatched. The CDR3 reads CASSYPGQGGDEQFF. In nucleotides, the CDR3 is TGTGCCAGCAGTTACCCGGGACAGGGGGGTGATGAGCAGTTCTTC.

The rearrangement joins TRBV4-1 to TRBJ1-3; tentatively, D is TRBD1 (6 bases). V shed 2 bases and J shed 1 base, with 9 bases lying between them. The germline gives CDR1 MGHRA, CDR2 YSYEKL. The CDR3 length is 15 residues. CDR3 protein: CASSQSQGSGNTIYF. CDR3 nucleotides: TGCGCCAGCAGCCAATCTCAGGGGTCTGGAAACACCATATATTTT.

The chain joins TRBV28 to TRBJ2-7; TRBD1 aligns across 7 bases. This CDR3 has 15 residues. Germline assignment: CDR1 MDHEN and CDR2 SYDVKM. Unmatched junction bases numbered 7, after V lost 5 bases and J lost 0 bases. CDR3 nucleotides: TGTGCCAGCAGTGGAACCGGGACAGTCTCCTACGAGCAGTACTTC. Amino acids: CASSGTGTVSYEQYF.

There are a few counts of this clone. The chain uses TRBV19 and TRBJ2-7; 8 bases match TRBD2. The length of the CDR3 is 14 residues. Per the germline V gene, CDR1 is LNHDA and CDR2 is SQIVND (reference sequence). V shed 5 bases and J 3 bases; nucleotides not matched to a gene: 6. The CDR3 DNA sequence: TGTGCCAGTAGTTTTACGGGAGGGAACTACGAGCAGTACTTC. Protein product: CASSFTGGNYEQYF.

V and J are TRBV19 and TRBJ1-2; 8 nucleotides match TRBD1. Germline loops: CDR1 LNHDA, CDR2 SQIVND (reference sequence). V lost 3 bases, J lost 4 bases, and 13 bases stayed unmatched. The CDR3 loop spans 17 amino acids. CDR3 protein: CASSMDRADYGLYGYTF. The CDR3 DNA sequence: TGTGCCAGTAGTATGGACAGGGCCGATTATGGGCTCTATGGCTACACCTTC. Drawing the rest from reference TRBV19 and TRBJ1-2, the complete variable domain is DGGITQSPKYLFRKEGQNVTLSCEQNLNHDAMYWYRQDPGQGLRLIYYSQIVNDFQKGDIAEGYSVSREKKESFPLTVTSAQKNPTAFYLCASSMDRADYGLYGYTFGSGTRLTVV.